This TCR beta chain was identified in a study of blood T cell repertoires in COVID-19. For the study at large: PBMCs, B-cell-depleted T cells, or T cells provided the cDNA or gDNA that made up the material.

The Seattle patients joined while their infection was active and were tracked longitudinally afterward. Original handling: Reference gene primers were amplified, and this amplification served to estimate nucleated cell counts. Profiling relied on immunoSEQ multiplex PCR, and the TCRdb table lists in-frame clones only, not all of them. The V and J calls and the clone size are those of that table, but D and trimming were determined from the DNA. The table records 120,000 to 150,000 clones, over 75% of them present only once. J was trimmed by 8 bases and V by 4 bases; bases with no gene match: 9. There are 15 residues in the CDR3. The germline gives CDR1 SGHAT, CDR2 FQNNGV.

The TCR originated in a man between 18 and 29 years old with COVID-19, enrolled during active disease. What was sequenced was peripheral blood. The chain has TRBV11-2 and TRBJ2-1; 9 nucleotides align to TRBD1. The CDR3 DNA sequence: TGTGCCAGCAGCTCCACAGGGGGCGCGAATCATGAGCAGTTCTTC. It encodes CASSSTGGANHEQFF. The full variable domain, its missing parts supplied by reference TRBV11-2 and TRBJ2-1, is EAGVAQSPRYKIIEKRQSVAFWCNPISGHATLYWYQQILGQGPKLLIQFQNNGVVDDSQLPKDRFSAERLKGVDSTLKIQPAKLEDSAVYLCASSSTGGANHEQFFGPGTRLTVL.